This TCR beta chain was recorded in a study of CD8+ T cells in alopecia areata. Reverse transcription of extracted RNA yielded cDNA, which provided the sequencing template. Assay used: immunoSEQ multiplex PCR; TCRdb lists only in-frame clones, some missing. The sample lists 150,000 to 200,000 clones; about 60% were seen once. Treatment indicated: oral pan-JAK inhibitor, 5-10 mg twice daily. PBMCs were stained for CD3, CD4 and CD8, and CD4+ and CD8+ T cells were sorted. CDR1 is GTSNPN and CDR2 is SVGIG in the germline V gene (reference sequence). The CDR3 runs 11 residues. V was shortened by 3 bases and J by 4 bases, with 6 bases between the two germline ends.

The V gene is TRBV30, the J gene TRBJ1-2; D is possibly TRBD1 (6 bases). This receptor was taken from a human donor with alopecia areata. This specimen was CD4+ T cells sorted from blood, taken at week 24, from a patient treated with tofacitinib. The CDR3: CAWRTGYGYTF. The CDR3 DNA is TGTGCCTGGAGGACAGGCTATGGCTACACCTTC. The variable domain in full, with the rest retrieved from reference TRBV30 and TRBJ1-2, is SQTIHQWPATLVQPVGSPLSLECTVEGTSNPNLYWYRQAAGRGLQLLFYSVGIGQISSEVPQNLSASRPQDRQFILSSKKLLLSDSGFYLCAWRTGYGYTFGSGTRLTVV.